The 5 T cell receptor beta chains presented below share a single source sample, sequenced in a study of blood T cells in healthy people across ages. A sample-barcoded 5' primer and a J-beta primer mix were used in a second PCR of about 6 to 11 cycles. TCRdb re-called the 5' RACE reads with MiXCR, one entry per CDR3 protein. The table includes about 400,000 distinct CDR3 sequences, approximately 47% detected once. Sequencing was done on a sample of blood. Receptors were obtained from a man aged 55 to 69 in good health.

V usage is TRBV7-2 and J usage is TRBJ2-3, with TRBD2 matching 11 bases. CDR3 size: 19 residues. V shed 2 bases and J 4 bases; nucleotides not matched to a gene: 14. Per the germline V gene, CDR1 is SGHTA and CDR2 is FQGNSA. This CDR3 is CASSLRSASGRLPPDTQYF. The CDR3 DNA follows: TGTGCCAGCAGCTTAAGATCTGCTAGCGGGAGGCTCCCGCCAGATACGCAGTATTTT.

At least ten counts were recorded for this clonotype. The junction departs from germline at one end; a sequencing error may be responsible. The chain uses TRBV7-2 and TRBJ2-5; 9 bases map to TRBD2. This CDR3 is built from 14 residues. Germline CDR1 and CDR2: SGHTA and FQGNSA. CDR3 sequence reads: CASSLAGVGETQYF. CDR3 nucleotides: TGTGCCAGCAGTTTAGCGGGGGTGGGGGAGACCCAGTACTTC.

The V call is TRBV5-1, the J call TRBJ2-1; no clear D gene. TRBJ2-7 explains the end of the DNA better; the J call may be wrong. This CDR3 contains 13 residues. Per germline, CDR1 SGHRS and CDR2 YFSETQ. The CDR3, as DNA: TGCGCCAGCAGCTTGGGTGGGAACAATGAGCAGTACTTC. Translation: CASSLGGNNEQYF.

This sequence joins TRBV5-1 and TRBJ1-4, with D uncertain. This CDR3 is built from 14 residues. V gave up 1 base and J gave up 5 bases, with 9 bases separating them. The germline V gene has CDR1 SGHRS and CDR2 YFSETQ. This CDR3 reads CASSLSSVNEKLFF. Written as DNA, the CDR3 is TGCGCCAGCAGCTTGTCGTCAGTGAATGAAAAACTGTTTTTT.

This rearrangement joins TRBV4-3 to TRBJ2-1; D not certain. Germline assignment: CDR1 LGHNA and CDR2 YSLEER. The CDR3 is made up of 16 amino acids. Trimming left V 0 bases short and J 6 bases short, with 15 bases between. CDR3 amino acids: CASSQDWASRPNEQFF. CDR3 nucleotides: TGCGCCAGCAGCCAAGATTGGGCGAGTAGACCCAATGAGCAGTTCTTC.